One and the same sample provided the 18 T cell receptor beta chains below, sequenced in a study of identifying expanded T cells in peripheral blood. The data were produced by immunoSEQ multiplex PCR, yet TCRdb's version contains in-frame clones alone and is incomplete. The sample holds around 100,000 clones; roughly 91% are singletons and the top ten take around 15%. The sample consisted of blood. The source is a person aged 18 to 75 in good health.

The V and J genes are TRBV18 and TRBJ1-5, with D maybe TRBD1 (6 bases). V was pared by 6 bases and J by 3 bases, with 12 bases between. The CDR3 length is 14 residues. The germline CDR1 and CDR2 sequences are KGHSH and LQKENI. CDR3 in DNA: TGTGCCAGCTCGTCAGGGGTGATCAATCAGCCCCAGCATTTT. This codes for CASSSGVINQPQHF.

The chain carries TRBV7-6 and TRBJ2-2; 8 nucleotides agree with TRBD2. This CDR3 is 16 amino acids long. The germline V gene has CDR1 SGHVS and CDR2 FNYEAQ. Trimming removed 5 bases from V and 0 bases from J; junction bases left unmatched: 5. CDR3 region: CASSRGGLSNTGELFF. DNA of the CDR3: TGTGCCAGCAGCCGGGGGGGACTTTCGAACACCGGGGAGCTGTTTTTT.

This clone was recorded once. The chain is built from TRBV7-2 and TRBJ1-1; no clear D gene. Germline loops: CDR1 SGHTA, CDR2 FQGNSA. The ends were cut back, 7 bases at V and 8 bases at J, with 14 bases in the middle. The CDR3 extends over 12 amino acids. The CDR3 coding sequence is TGTGCCAGCACCCATGGGGAGGAAGAAGCTTTCTTT. Translation: CASTHGEEEAFF.

This clone was observed a few times. The chain uses TRBV28 and TRBJ2-6, with D possibly being TRBD2 (5 bases). Germline-derived CDR1 and CDR2 are MDHEN and SYDVKM. The CDR3 contains 13 residues. CDR3: CAHEGSGANVLTF. CDR3 DNA: TGTGCACACGAGGGTTCTGGGGCCAACGTCCTGACTTTC.

The J gene is TRBJ2-1, the V gene TRBV5-1; D is uncertain. This CDR3 contains 14 residues. The V and J ends lost 4 bases and 3 bases respectively, with 11 bases between them. Germline lookup yields CDR1 SGHRS and CDR2 YFSETQ. Written as DNA, the CDR3 is TGCGCCAGCAGCGTAGGTCTGGACTACAATGAGCAGTTCTTC. Translated: CASSVGLDYNEQFF.

CDR3 in DNA: TGTGCCAGCAGCTTAGGGGTCGGGCAGGGTGCTCAGCCCCAGCATTTT. It codes for CASSLGVGQGAQPQHF. The chain employs TRBV7-9 and TRBJ1-5, with TRBD1 as a possible D gene (5 bases). V gave up 1 base and J gave up 6 bases, with 16 bases separating them. CDR3 length: 16 residues. Per the germline V gene, CDR1 is SEHNR and CDR2 is FQNEAQ (reference sequence).

This sequence joins TRBV7-2 and TRBJ1-2; 8 nucleotides agree with TRBD1. The CDR3 extends over 14 amino acids. The V and J ends lost 5 bases and 8 bases, in that order; junction bases with no gene match: 10. Germline lookup yields CDR1 SGHTA and CDR2 FQGNSA. The CDR3 loop is CASSPTGDSLGYTF. CDR3 in DNA: TGTGCCAGCAGCCCGACAGGGGATTCACTCGGCTACACCTTC.

The chain is built from TRBV23-1 and TRBJ2-5; unclear D gene. TRBV23-1 is labeled an ORF, and its function is uncertain. The CDR3 runs to 10 residues. The germline V and J ends were trimmed by 8 bases and 5 bases, with 6 bases remaining between them. DNA of the CDR3: TGCGCCAGCCCGTGGGAGACCCAGTACTTC. Its translation: CASPWETQYF.

The J gene is TRBJ1-1, the V gene TRBV18; the D is unclear. CDR1 and CDR2 from the germline V gene are KGHSH and LQKENI. CDR3 length: 15 amino acids. V dropped 3 bases and J dropped 6 bases, with 17 bases sitting between them. As DNA, the CDR3 is TGTGCCAGCTCACCGGGTGGGGTACCAAACCCTGAAGCTTTCTTT. This codes for CASSPGGVPNPEAFF.

This rearrangement joins TRBV5-1 to TRBJ2-1, with TRBD2 matching 13 bases. The trim removed 4 bases at V and 3 bases at J, leaving 1 base unmatched. The CDR3 runs 15 residues. From germline, CDR1 is SGHRS and CDR2 YFSETQ. For the CDR3, the DNA is TGCGCCAGCAGCACTAGCGGGGGGGACTACAATGAGCAGTTCTTC. Its translation is CASSTSGGDYNEQFF.

This clone was seen a single time. The chain links TRBV5-1 to TRBJ2-5, with 7 bases identical to TRBD1. Per germline, CDR1 SGHRS and CDR2 YFSETQ. CDR3 length: 13 residues. J was trimmed by 2 bases and V by 4 bases; bases with no gene match: 2. Here the CDR3 reads CASSRDSQETQYF. In nucleotides, the CDR3 is TGCGCCAGCAGCCGGGACAGTCAAGAGACCCAGTACTTC.

The chain links TRBV7-2 to TRBJ2-7, with D possibly TRBD1 on 6 matching bases. This CDR3 spans 13 amino acids. Germline V gene sequence: CDR1 SGHTA, CDR2 FQGNSA. V lost 6 bases to trimming and J lost 2 bases, with 11 bases between them. The CDR3 region is CASSRDKTYEQYF. The CDR3 nucleotides read TGTGCCAGCAGTAGGGACAAGACCTACGAGCAGTACTTC.

This clone was found once. The chain employs TRBV7-2 and TRBJ1-2; D may be TRBD1 (5 bases). Per germline, CDR1 SGHTA and CDR2 FQGNSA. Trimming took off 6 bases at V and 2 bases at J, with 19 bases between the two ends. There are 16 residues in the CDR3. The CDR3 nucleotides are TGTGCCAGCAGTCCATCTGGGGCAGGGCAAAACTATGGCTACACCTTC. This gives the protein CASSPSGAGQNYGYTF.

The chain links TRBV18 to TRBJ1-1; D not certain. Trimming left V 1 base short and J 1 base short, with 4 bases between. The length of the CDR3 is 13 residues. The V gene's germline CDR1 is KGHSH and CDR2 LQKENI. Here the CDR3 reads CASSPRGNTEAFF. The DNA of the CDR3 is TGTGCCAGCTCACCACGAGGGAACACTGAAGCTTTCTTT.

The genes are TRBV7-9 and TRBJ2-3; 7 positions agree with TRBD2. V lost 5 bases to trimming and J lost 1 base; unmatched junction nucleotides: 9. CDR3 length: 16 amino acids. Germline loops: CDR1 SEHNR, CDR2 FQNEAQ (reference sequence). The CDR3 protein is CASSPRSSGGTDTQYF. The CDR3 nucleotides read TGTGCCAGCAGCCCCCGCTCTAGCGGCGGCACAGATACGCAGTATTTT. The variable domain in full, with the rest retrieved from reference TRBV7-9 and TRBJ2-3, is DTGVSQNPRHKITKRGQNVTFRCDPISEHNRLYWYRQTLGQGPEFLTYFQNEAQLEKSRLLSDRFSAERPKGSFSTLEIQRTEQGDSAMYLCASSPRSSGGTDTQYFGPGTRLTVL.

The V gene is TRBV2, the J gene TRBJ2-2; 12 nucleotides match TRBD2. The V and J ends lost 7 bases and 0 bases, in that order; junction bases with no gene match: 3. Per germline, CDR1 SNHLY and CDR2 FYNNEI. The CDR3 loop spans 16 amino acids. The CDR3 sequence: CASTGLAGTNTGELFF. CDR3 sequence (DNA): TGTGCCAGCACCGGACTAGCGGGGACGAACACCGGGGAGCTGTTTTTT. The complete variable domain, with remaining parts taken from reference TRBV2 and TRBJ2-2, reads EPEVTQTPSHQVTQMGQEVILRCVPISNHLYFYWYRQILGQKVEFLVSFYNNEISEKSEIFDDQFSVERPDGSNFTLKIRSTKLEDSAMYFCASTGLAGTNTGELFFGEGSRLTVL.

V gene TRBV28 combines with J gene TRBJ1-1, with D possibly being TRBD1 (5 bases). The V gene lost 10 bases and the J gene lost 8 bases, with 14 bases spanning the gap. Germline V lookup: CDR1 MDHEN, CDR2 SYDVKM. This CDR3 is built from 11 residues. The CDR3 sequence is CAIAQGREAFF. CDR3 bases: TGTGCCATCGCCCAGGGAAGAGAAGCTTTCTTT. Supplemented by reference TRBV28 and TRBJ1-1, the full variable domain reads DVKVTQSSRYLVKRTGEKVFLECVQDMDHENMFWYRQDPGLGLRLIYFSYDVKMKEKGDIPEGYSVSREKKERFSLILESASTNQTSMYLCAIAQGREAFFGQGTRLTVV.

The chain uses TRBV2 and TRBJ2-4; perhaps D is TRBD1 or TRBD2 (5 bases each). Germline CDR1 is SNHLY and CDR2 is FYNNEI. Trimming pared 4 bases from V and 10 bases from J, leaving 17 bases between. The CDR3 covers 14 residues. The CDR3 protein is CASSGDGGRGIQYF. CDR3 nucleotide sequence: TGTGCCAGCAGTGGGGACGGCGGTAGGGGAATTCAGTACTTC. Full variable domain (rest looked up from reference TRBV2 and TRBJ2-4): EPEVTQTPSHQVTQMGQEVILRCVPISNHLYFYWYRQILGQKVEFLVSFYNNEISEKSEIFDDQFSVERPDGSNFTLKIRSTKLEDSAMYFCASSGDGGRGIQYFGAGTRLSVL.